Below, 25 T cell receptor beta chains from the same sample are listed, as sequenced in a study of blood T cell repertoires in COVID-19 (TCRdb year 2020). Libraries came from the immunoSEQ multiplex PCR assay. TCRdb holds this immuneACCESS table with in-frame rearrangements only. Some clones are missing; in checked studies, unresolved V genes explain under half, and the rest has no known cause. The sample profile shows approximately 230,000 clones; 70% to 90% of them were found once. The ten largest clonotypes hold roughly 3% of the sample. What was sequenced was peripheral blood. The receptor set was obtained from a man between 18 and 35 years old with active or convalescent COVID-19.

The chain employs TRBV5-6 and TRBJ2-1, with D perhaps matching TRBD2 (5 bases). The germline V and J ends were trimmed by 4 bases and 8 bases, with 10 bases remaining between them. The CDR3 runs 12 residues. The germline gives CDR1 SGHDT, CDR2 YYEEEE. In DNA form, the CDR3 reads TGTGCCAGCAGCCTTACAGCGGATGAGCAGTTCTTC. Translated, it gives CASSLTADEQFF.

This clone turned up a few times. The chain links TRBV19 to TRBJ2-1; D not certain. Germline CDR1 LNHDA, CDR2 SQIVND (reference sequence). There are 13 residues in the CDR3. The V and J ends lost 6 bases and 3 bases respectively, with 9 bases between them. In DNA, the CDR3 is TGTGCCAGTAGAAGCGCGTTCTACAATGAGCAGTTCTTC. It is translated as CASRSAFYNEQFF.

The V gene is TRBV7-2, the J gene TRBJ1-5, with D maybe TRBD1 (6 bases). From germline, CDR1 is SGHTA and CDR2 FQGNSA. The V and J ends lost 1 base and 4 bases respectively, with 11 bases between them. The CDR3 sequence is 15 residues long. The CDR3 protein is CASSLGGQRNQPQHF. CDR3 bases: TGTGCCAGCAGCTTAGGAGGACAGAGAAATCAGCCCCAGCATTTT.

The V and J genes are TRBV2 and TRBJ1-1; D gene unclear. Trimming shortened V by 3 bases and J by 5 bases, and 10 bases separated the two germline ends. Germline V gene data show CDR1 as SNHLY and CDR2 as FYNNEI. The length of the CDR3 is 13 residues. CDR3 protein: CASSERVLTEAFF. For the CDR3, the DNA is TGTGCCAGCAGTGAGAGGGTTTTAACTGAAGCTTTCTTT.

The CDR3 coding sequence is TGTGCCAGCAGTTCTACCGGGGGGAAACTGTTTTTT. This sequence encodes CASSSTGGKLFF. The chain employs TRBV12-3 or TRBV12-4 and TRBJ1-4, with a tentative D call TRBD1 (5 bases). The V end was cut by 4 bases, the J end by 11 bases, with 11 bases between. The CDR3 length is 12 residues.

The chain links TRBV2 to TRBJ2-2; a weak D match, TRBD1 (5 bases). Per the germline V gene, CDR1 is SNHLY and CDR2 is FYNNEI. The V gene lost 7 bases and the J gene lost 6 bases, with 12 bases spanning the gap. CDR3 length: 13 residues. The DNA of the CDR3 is TGTGCCAGCAAGCAGGGTTGGGCCGGGGAGCTGTTTTTT. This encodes CASKQGWAGELFF. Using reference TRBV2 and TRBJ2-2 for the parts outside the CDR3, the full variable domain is EPEVTQTPSHQVTQMGQEVILRCVPISNHLYFYWYRQILGQKVEFLVSFYNNEISEKSEIFDDQFSVERPDGSNFTLKIRSTKLEDSAMYFCASKQGWAGELFFGEGSRLTVL.

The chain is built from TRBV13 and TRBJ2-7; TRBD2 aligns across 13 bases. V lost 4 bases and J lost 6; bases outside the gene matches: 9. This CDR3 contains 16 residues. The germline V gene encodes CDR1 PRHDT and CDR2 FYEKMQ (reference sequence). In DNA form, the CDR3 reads TGTGCCAGCAGCTCGACCGGGACTAGCGGGATTGCCGAGCAGTACTTC. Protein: CASSSTGTSGIAEQYF.

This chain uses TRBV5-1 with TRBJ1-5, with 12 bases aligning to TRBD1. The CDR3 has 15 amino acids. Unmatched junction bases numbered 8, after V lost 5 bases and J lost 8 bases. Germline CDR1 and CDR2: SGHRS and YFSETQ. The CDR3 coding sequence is TGCGCCAGCAGGAGAGGGACAGGGGGCGCGGAGCCCCAGCATTTT. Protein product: CASRRGTGGAEPQHF.

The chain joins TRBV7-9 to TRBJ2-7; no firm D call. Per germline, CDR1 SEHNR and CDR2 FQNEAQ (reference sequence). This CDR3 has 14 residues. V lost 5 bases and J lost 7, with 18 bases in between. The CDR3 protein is CASSGPPGGSEQYF. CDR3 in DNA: TGTGCCAGCAGCGGCCCGCCGGGTGGTAGTGAGCAGTACTTC.

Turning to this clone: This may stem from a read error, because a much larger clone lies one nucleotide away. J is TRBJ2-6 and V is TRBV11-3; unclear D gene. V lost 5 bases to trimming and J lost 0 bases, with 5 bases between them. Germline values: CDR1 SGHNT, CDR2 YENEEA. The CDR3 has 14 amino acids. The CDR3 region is CASSTDSGANVLTF. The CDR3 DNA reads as TGTGCCAGCAGCACAGACTCTGGGGCCAACGTCCTGACTTTC.

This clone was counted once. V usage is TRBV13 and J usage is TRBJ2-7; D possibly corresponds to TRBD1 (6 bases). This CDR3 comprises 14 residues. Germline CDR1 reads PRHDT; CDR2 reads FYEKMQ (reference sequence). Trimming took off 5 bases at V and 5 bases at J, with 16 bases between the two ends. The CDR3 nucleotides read TGTGCCAGCAGCCCCTGGGGGCGTTATAACGAGCAGTACTTC. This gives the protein CASSPWGRYNEQYF.

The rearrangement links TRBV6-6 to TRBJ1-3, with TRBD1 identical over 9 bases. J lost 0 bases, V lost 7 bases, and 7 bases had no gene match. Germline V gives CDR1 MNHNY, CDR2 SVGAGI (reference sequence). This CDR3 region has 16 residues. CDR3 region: CASTLGTGNSGNTIYF. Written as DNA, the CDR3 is TGTGCCAGCACTTTGGGGACAGGGAACTCTGGAAACACCATATATTTT.

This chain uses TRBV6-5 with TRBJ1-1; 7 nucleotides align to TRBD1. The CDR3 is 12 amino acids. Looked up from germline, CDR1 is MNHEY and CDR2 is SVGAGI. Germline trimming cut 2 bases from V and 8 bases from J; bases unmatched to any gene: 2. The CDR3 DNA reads TGTGCCAGCAGTTACAGGGGGCGAGAAGCTTTCTTT. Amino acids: CASSYRGREAFF.

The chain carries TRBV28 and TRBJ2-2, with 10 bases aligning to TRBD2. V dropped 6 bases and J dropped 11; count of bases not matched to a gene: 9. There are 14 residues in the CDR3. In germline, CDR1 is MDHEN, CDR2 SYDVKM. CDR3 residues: CASSYSWTSGELFF. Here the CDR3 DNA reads TGTGCCAGCAGCTACTCCTGGACTAGCGGAGAGCTGTTTTTT. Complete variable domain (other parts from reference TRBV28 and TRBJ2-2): DVKVTQSSRYLVKRTGEKVFLECVQDMDHENMFWYRQDPGLGLRLIYFSYDVKMKEKGDIPEGYSVSREKKERFSLILESASTNQTSMYLCASSYSWTSGELFFGEGSRLTVL.

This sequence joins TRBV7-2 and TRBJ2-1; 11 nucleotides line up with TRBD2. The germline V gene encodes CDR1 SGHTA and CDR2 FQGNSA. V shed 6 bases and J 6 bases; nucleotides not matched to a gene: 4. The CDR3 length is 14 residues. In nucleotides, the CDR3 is TGTGCCAGCAGGATAGCGGGGGGGCTCAATGAGCAGTTCTTC. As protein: CASRIAGGLNEQFF.

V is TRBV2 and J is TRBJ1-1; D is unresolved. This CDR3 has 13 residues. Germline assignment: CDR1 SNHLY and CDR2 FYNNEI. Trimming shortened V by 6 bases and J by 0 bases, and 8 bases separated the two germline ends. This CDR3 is CASRSNLNTEAFF. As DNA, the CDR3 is TGTGCCAGCAGATCAAATTTGAACACTGAAGCTTTCTTT.

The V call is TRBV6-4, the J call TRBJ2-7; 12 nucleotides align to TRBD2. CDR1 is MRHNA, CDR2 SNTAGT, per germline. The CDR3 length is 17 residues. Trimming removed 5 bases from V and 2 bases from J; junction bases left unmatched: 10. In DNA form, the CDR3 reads TGTGCCAGCAGTCTCACCGTCGGACTAGCGGGAACCTACGAGCAGTACTTC. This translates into CASSLTVGLAGTYEQYF.

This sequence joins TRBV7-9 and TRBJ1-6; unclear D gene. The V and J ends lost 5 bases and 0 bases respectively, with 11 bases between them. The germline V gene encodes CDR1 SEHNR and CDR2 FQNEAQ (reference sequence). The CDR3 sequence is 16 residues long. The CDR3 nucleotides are TGTGCCAGCAGCATGGGAGTGGGCTCCTATAATTCACCCCTCCACTTT. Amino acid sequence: CASSMGVGSYNSPLHF.

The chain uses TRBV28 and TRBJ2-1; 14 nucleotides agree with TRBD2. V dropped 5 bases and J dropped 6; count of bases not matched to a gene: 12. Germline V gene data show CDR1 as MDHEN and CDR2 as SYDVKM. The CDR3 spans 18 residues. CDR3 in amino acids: CASSDAGTSGRPPNEQFF. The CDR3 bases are TGTGCCAGCAGTGACGCCGGGACTAGCGGGAGACCCCCCAATGAGCAGTTCTTC.

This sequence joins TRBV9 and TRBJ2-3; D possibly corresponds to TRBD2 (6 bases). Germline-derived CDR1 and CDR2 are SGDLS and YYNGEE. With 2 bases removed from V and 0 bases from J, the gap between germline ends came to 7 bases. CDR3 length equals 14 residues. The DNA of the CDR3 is TGTGCCAGCAGCGTCAGCGGGAGCACAGATACGCAGTATTTT. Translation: CASSVSGSTDTQYF.

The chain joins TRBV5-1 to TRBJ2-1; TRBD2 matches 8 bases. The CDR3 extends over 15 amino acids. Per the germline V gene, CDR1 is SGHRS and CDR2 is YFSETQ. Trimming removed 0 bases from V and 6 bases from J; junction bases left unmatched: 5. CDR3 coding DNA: TGCGCCAGCAGCTTGGACGGGAGGGGGAGCAATGAGCAGTTCTTC. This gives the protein CASSLDGRGSNEQFF.

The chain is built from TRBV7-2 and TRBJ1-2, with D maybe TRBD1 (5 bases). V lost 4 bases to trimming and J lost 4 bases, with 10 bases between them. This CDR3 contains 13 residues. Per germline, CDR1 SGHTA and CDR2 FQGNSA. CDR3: CASSSETVYGYTF. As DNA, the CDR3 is TGTGCCAGCAGCTCGGAGACAGTCTATGGCTACACCTTC.

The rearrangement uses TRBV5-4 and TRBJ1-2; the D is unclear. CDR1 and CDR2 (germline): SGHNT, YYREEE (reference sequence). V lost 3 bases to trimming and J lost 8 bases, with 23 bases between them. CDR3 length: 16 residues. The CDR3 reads CASSSLREGLQRGYTF. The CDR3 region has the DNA TGTGCCAGCAGCTCCTTACGGGAAGGGCTGCAAAGAGGCTACACCTTC.

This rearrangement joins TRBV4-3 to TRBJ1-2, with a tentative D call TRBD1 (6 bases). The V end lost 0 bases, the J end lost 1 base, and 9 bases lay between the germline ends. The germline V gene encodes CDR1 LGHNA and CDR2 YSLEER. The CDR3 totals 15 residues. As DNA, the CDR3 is TGCGCCAGCAGCCAAGAGAGGGGGTTTAACTATGGCTACACCTTC. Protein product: CASSQERGFNYGYTF.

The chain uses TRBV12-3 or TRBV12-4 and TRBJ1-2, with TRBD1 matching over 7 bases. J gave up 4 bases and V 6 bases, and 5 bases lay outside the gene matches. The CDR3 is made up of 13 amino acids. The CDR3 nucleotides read TGTGCCAGCAGAAGGGGACAGCTCTATGGCTACACCTTC. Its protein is CASRRGQLYGYTF.